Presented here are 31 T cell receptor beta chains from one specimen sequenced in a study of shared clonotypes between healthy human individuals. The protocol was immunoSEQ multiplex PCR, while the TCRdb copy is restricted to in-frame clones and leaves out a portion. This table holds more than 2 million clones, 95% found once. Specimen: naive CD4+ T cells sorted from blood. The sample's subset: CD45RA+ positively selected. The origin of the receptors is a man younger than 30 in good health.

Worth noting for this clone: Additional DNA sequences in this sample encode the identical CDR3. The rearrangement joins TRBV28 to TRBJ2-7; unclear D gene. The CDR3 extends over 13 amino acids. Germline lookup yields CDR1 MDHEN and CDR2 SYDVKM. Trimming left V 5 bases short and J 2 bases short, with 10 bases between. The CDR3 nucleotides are TGTGCCAGCAGTCCGGGCTTGCCCTACGAGCAGTACTTC. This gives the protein CASSPGLPYEQYF. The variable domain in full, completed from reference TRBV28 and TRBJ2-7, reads DVKVTQSSRYLVKRTGEKVFLECVQDMDHENMFWYRQDPGLGLRLIYFSYDVKMKEKGDIPEGYSVSREKKERFSLILESASTNQTSMYLCASSPGLPYEQYFGPGTRLTVT.

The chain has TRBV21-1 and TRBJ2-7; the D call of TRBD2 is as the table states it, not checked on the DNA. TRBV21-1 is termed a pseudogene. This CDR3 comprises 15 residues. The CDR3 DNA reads TGTGCCAGCAGCAATCTAGCGGGAGGGCCGGGCGAGCAGTACTTC. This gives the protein CASSNLAGGPGEQYF.

Here the CDR3 DNA reads TGTGCCAGCAGCTGGGGGGACAGGGAGGCCTACGAGCAGTACTTC. Protein: CASSWGDREAYEQYF. The V call is TRBV5-6, the J call TRBJ2-7, with 9 bases lining up with TRBD1. There are 15 residues in the CDR3. CDR1 is SGHDT, CDR2 YYEEEE, per germline. V gave up 3 bases and J gave up 2 bases; unmatched junction bases: 6.

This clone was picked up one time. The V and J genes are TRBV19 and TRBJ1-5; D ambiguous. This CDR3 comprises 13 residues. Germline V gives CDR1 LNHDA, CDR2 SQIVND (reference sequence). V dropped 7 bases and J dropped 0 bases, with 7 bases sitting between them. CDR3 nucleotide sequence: TGTGCCAGTAAGATTGGTAGCAATCAGCCCCAGCATTTT. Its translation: CASKIGSNQPQHF.

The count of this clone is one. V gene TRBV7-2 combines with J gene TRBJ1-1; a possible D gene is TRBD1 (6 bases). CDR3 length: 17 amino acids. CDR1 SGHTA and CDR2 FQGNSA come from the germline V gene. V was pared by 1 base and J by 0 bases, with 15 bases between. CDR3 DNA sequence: TGTGCCAGCAGCTTAGTAGGGGGGTTAAGGGTGAACACTGAAGCTTTCTTT. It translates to CASSLVGGLRVNTEAFF.

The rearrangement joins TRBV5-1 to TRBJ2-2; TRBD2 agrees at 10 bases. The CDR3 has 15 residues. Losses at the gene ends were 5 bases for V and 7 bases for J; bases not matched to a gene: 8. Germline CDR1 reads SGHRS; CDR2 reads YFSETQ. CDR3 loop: CASSSGTSVSGELFF. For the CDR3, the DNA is TGCGCCAGCAGTTCCGGGACTAGCGTGAGCGGGGAGCTGTTTTTT.

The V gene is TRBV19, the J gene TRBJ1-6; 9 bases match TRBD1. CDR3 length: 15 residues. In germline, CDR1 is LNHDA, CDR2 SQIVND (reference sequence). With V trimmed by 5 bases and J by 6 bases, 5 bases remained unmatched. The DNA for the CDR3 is TGTGCCAGTAGTGCCGGACAGGGGATTAATTCACCCCTCCACTTT. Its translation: CASSAGQGINSPLHF.

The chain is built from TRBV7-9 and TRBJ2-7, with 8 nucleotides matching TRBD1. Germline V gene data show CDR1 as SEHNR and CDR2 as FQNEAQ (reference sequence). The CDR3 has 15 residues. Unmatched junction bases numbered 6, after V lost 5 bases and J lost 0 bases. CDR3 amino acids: CASSPGQGGSYEQYF. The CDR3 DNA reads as TGTGCCAGCAGCCCAGGACAGGGAGGCTCCTACGAGCAGTACTTC.

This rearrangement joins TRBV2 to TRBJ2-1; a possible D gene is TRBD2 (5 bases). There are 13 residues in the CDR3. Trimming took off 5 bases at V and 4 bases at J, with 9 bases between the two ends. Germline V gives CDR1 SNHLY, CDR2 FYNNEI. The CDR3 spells CASSSGVYNEQFF. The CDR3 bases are TGTGCCAGCAGTTCCGGGGTTTACAATGAGCAGTTCTTC. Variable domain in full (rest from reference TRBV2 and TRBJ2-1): EPEVTQTPSHQVTQMGQEVILRCVPISNHLYFYWYRQILGQKVEFLVSFYNNEISEKSEIFDDQFSVERPDGSNFTLKIRSTKLEDSAMYFCASSSGVYNEQFFGPGTRLTVL.

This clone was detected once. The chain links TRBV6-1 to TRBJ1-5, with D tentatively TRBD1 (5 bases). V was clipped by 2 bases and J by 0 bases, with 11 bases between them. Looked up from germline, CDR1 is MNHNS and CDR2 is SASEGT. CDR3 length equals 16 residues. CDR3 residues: CASSERDSYSNQPQHF. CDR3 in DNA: TGTGCCAGCAGTGAAAGAGACAGTTATAGCAATCAGCCCCAGCATTTT.

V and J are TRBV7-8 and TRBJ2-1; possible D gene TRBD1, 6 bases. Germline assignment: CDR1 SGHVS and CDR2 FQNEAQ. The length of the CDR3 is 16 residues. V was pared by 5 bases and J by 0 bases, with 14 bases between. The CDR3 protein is CASSTRQASSYNEQFF. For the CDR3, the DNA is TGTGCCAGCAGCACCAGACAGGCTAGCTCCTACAATGAGCAGTTCTTC.

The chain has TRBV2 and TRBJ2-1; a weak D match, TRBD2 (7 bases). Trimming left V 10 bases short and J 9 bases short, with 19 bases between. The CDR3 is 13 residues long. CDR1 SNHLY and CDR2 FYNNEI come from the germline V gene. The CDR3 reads CATEGGAPGEQFF. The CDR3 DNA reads TGTGCCACCGAGGGGGGGGCGCCCGGTGAGCAGTTCTTC.

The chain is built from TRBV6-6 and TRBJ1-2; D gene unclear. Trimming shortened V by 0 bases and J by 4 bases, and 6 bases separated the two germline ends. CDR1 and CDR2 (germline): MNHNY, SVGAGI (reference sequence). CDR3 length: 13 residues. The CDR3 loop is CASSYSFSYGYTF. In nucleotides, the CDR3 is TGTGCCAGCAGTTACTCGTTTTCCTATGGCTACACCTTC.

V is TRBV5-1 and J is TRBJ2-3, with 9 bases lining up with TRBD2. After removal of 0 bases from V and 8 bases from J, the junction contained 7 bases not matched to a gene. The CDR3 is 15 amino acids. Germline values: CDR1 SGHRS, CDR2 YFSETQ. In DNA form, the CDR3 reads TGCGCCAGCAGCTTGGGATCCAGCGGGGGGTCTACGCAGTATTTT. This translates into CASSLGSSGGSTQYF.

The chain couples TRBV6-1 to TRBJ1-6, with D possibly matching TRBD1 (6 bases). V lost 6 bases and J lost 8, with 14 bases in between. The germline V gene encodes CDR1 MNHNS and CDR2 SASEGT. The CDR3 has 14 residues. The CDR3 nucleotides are TGTGCCAGCAGCGCCAGGGGATCCGATTCACCCCTCCACTTT. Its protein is CASSARGSDSPLHF.

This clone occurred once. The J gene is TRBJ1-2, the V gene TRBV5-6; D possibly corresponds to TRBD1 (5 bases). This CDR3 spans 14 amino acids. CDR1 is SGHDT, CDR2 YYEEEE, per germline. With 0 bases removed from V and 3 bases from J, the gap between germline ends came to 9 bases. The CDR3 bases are TGTGCCAGCAGCTTGGCTGGCAGGGACTATGGCTACACCTTC. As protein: CASSLAGRDYGYTF.

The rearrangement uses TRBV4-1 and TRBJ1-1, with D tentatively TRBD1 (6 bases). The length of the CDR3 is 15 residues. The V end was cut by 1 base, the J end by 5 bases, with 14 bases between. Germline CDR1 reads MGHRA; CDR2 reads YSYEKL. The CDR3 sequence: CASSQVGGGMTEAFF. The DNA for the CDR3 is TGCGCCAGCAGCCAAGTAGGTGGGGGCATGACTGAAGCTTTCTTT.

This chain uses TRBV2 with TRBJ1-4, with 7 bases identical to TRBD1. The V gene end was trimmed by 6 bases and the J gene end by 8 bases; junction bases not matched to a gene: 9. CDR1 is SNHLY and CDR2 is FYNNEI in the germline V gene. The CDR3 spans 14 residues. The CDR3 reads CASSEGQRLEKLFF. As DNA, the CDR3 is TGTGCCAGCAGCGAGGGACAGAGGTTGGAAAAACTGTTTTTT.

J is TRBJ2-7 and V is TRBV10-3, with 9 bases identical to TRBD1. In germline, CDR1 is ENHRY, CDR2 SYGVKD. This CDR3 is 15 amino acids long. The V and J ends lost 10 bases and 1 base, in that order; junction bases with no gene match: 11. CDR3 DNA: TGTGCCACCTCGGACAGGGGTACGGGGTCCTACGAGCAGTACTTC. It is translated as CATSDRGTGSYEQYF.

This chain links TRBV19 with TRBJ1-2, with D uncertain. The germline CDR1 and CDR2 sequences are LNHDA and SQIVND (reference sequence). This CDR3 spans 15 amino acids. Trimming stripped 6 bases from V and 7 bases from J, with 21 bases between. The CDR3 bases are TGTGCCAGTAGAATTTATGGGGTGTCGGGCGGTGGCTACACCTTC. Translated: CASRIYGVSGGGYTF.

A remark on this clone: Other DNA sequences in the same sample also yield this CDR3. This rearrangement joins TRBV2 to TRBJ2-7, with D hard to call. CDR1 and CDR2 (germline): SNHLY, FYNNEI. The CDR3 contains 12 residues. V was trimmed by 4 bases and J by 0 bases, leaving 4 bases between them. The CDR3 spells CASSVGSYEQYF. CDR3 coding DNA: TGTGCCAGCAGTGTAGGCTCCTACGAGCAGTACTTC.

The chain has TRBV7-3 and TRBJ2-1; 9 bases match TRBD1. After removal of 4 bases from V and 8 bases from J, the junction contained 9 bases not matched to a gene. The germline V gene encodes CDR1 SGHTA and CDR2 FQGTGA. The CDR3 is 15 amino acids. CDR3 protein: CASSSSGTGSDEQFF. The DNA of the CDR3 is TGTGCCAGCAGCTCCTCCGGGACAGGGAGCGATGAGCAGTTCTTC.

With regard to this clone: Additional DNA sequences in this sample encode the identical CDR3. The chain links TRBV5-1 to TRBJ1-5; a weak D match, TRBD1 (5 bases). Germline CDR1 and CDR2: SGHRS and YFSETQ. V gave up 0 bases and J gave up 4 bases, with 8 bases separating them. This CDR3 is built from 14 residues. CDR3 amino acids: CASSLGDGNQPQHF. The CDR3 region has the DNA TGCGCCAGCAGCTTGGGGGACGGAAATCAGCCCCAGCATTTT.

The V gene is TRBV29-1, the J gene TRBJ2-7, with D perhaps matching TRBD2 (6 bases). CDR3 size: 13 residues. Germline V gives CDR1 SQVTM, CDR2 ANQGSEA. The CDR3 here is CRGLGSRGYEQYF. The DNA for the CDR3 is TGCAGGGGACTCGGGTCAAGAGGGTACGAGCAGTACTTC.

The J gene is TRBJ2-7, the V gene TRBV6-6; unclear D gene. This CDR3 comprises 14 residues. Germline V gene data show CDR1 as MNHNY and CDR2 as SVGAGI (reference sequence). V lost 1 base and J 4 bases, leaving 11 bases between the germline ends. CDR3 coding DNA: TGTGCCAGCAGTTACTACCCCGGTCAGTACGAGCAGTACTTC. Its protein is CASSYYPGQYEQYF.

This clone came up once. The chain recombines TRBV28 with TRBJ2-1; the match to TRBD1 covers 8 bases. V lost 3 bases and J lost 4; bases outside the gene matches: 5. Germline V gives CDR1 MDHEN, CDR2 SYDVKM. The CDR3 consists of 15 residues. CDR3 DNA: TGTGCCAGCAGTTTGTTCGGACAGGGTTACAATGAGCAGTTCTTC. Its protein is CASSLFGQGYNEQFF.

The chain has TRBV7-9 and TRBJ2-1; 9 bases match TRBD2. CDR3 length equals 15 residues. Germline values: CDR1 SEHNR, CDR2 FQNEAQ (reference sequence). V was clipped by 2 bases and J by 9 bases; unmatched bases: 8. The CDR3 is CASSLSGGGAGEQFF. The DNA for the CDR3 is TGTGCCAGCAGCTTAAGTGGCGGGGGGGCCGGTGAGCAGTTCTTC.

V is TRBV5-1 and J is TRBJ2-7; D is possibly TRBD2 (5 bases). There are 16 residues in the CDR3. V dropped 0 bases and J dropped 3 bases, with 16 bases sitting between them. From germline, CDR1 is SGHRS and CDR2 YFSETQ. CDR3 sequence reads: CASSLDSGRNSYEQYF. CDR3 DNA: TGCGCCAGCAGCTTGGATTCGGGGAGAAATAGCTACGAGCAGTACTTC.

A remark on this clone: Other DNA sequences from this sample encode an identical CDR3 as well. This chain's CDR3 is CASSISQGPYEQYF. CDR3 nucleotide sequence: TGTGCCAGTAGTATATCCCAGGGCCCCTACGAGCAGTACTTC. This chain links TRBV19 with TRBJ2-7; TRBD1 is a possible D gene (5 bases). This CDR3 spans 14 amino acids. Germline V gene sequence: CDR1 LNHDA, CDR2 SQIVND (reference sequence). V was clipped by 2 bases and J by 2 bases, with 10 bases between them.

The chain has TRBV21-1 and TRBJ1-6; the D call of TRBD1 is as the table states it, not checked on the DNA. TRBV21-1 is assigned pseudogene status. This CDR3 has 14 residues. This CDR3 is CANAGTGVNSPLHF. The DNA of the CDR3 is TGTGCCAATGCCGGGACAGGGGTAAATTCACCCCTCCACTTT.

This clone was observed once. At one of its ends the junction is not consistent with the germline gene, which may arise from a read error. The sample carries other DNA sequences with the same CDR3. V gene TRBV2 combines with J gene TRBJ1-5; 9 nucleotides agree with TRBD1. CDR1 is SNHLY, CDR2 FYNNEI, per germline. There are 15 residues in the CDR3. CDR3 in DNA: TGTGCCAGCAGAGAAGACAGGGGGAACAATCAGCCCCAGCATTTT. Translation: CASREDRGNNQPQHF.